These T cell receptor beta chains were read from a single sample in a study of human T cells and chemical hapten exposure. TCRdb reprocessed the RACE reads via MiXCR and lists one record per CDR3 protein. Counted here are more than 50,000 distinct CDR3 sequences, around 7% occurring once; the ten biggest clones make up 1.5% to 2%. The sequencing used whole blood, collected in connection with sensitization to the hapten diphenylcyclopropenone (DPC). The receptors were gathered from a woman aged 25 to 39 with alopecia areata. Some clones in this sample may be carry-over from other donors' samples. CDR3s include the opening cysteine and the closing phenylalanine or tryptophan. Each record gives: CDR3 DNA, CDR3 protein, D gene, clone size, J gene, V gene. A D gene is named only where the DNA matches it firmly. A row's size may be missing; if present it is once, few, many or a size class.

TGTGCCAGCAGCTTATTTAGCGGGGGGGTCCGGGCCCAAGAGACCCAGTACTTC	CASSLFSGGVRAQETQYF	TRBD2	-	TRBJ2-5	TRBV11-2
TGTGCCAGCCGCACTAGCGTTTTGAACACCGGGGAGCTGTTTTTT	CASRTSVLNTGELFF	TRBD2	many	TRBJ2-2	TRBV7-9
TGCAGTGCTAGGGGGGGACCCTACAATGAGCAGTTCTTC	CSARGGPYNEQFF	-	many	TRBJ2-1	TRBV20-1
TGTGCCAGCAGCCCTCTGACTAGCGGGGGGGCTGGGAACATTCAGTACTTC	CASSPLTSGGAGNIQYF	TRBD2	many	TRBJ2-4	TRBV2
TGTGCCAGCAGTTTGGGACAGGGGTTGGTTCCCCTCCACTTT	CASSLGQGLVPLHF	TRBD1	many	TRBJ1-6	TRBV12-3/TRBV12-4
TGTGCCAGCTCACCCCAGACTGAGCAGTTCTTC	CASSPQTEQFF	-	many	TRBJ2-1	TRBV18
TGTGCCAGCAGCGAAGACGGGCCGGACAGGGGATGGAACACTGAAGCTTTCTTT	CASSEDGPDRGWNTEAFF	TRBD1	many	TRBJ1-1	TRBV14
TGTGCCAGCAGCTCACAGGGCAACTCCTACAATGAGCAGTTCTTC	CASSSQGNSYNEQFF	-	many	TRBJ2-1	TRBV5-4
TGTGCCAGCAGGCTTGACAGGGGGAACACTGAAGCTTTCTTT	CASRLDRGNTEAFF	TRBD1	many	TRBJ1-1	TRBV27
TGTGCCTGGAGACTGTACACCGGGGAGCTGTTTTTT	CAWRLYTGELFF	-	many	TRBJ2-2	TRBV30
TGTGCCACCAGCAGAGAGGGGGTTGTCGGCAATCAGCCCCAGCATTTT	CATSREGVVGNQPQHF	-	many	TRBJ1-5	TRBV15
TGTGCCAGCAGCCTGAGGACAGGGAGGTATCAGCCCCAGCATTTT	CASSLRTGRYQPQHF	TRBD1	-	TRBJ1-5	TRBV2
TGTGCCAGCACTCATCGGCTCGGACCCTTCCAAGAGACCCAGTACTTC	CASTHRLGPFQETQYF	-	many	TRBJ2-5	TRBV27
TGTGCCAGCAGCGTAGCTGCAGGTTCACCCCTCCACTTT	CASSVAAGSPLHF	-	many	TRBJ1-6	TRBV9
TGTGCCAGCAGCCGAAGCTCTGGAAACACCATATATTTT	CASSRSSGNTIYF	-	many	TRBJ1-3	TRBV6-5
TGTGCCAGCAGTGAACCCAGCCACCTGGAGCTGTTTTTT	CASSEPSHLELFF	-	-	TRBJ2-2	TRBV2
TGTGCCAGCAGCTTATCCAGCGGGGGGTACAATGAGCAGTTCTTC	CASSLSSGGYNEQFF	TRBD2	many	TRBJ2-1	TRBV7-9
TGCGCCAGCAGTCAATACAGGGCGCCCAGCTCCTATAATTCACCCCTCCACTTT	CASSQYRAPSSYNSPLHF	-	few	TRBJ1-6	TRBV23-1
TGTGCCAGCAGCAAAAAAGCGGGGGCCGTCACAGATACGCAGTATTTT	CASSKKAGAVTDTQYF	TRBD2	many	TRBJ2-3	TRBV5-6
TGTGCCAGCAGCTCCGACAGGGTAGTAGGTGAAAAACTGTTTTTT	CASSSDRVVGEKLFF	TRBD1	-	TRBJ1-4	TRBV7-9
TGCGCCAGCAGCTTGTGGCCAGGGACAAAACTGAACACTGAAGCTTTCTTT	CASSLWPGTKLNTEAFF	-	many	TRBJ1-1	TRBV5-1
TGTGCCAGTAGTATTCGGGCTTCCCCGAACCCCTACGAGCAGTACTTC	CASSIRASPNPYEQYF	-	many	TRBJ2-7	TRBV19
TGTGCCAGCAGTTACACGCACAGGGGCGGAGGCGACACCTTC	CASSYTHRGGGDTF	TRBD1	few	TRBJ1-2	TRBV6-5
TGTGCCTGGAGTACCCCTCCCAAGTTAGGCTACACCTTC	CAWSTPPKLGYTF	-	many	TRBJ1-2	TRBV30